These 26 T cell receptor beta chains share one sample of origin, sequenced in a study of blood T cells in healthy people across ages. Primed by a sample-barcoded 5' primer and a J-beta primer mix, a second PCR proceeded for 7 to 11 cycles. TCRdb itself ran the 5' RACE reads through MiXCR, one entry per CDR3 protein. This sample has 1.8 million or so distinct CDR3 sequences, with approximately 40% found just once. Specimen: blood. These receptors came from a human donor in good health.

The V gene is TRBV4-3, the J gene TRBJ2-1; 8 positions agree with TRBD2. Germline V gene data show CDR1 as LGHNA and CDR2 as YSLEER. With V trimmed by 1 base and J by 6 bases, 11 bases remained unmatched. The CDR3 loop spans 17 amino acids. CDR3 nucleotides: TGCGCCAGCAGCCAAGGTGTTGCGGGGGGATCTGCCAATGAGCAGTTCTTC. The encoded protein is CASSQGVAGGSANEQFF.

This clonotype was counted a few times. V and J are TRBV12-3 or TRBV12-4 and TRBJ1-1; TRBD1 is a possible D gene (5 bases). The V end lost 7 bases, the J end lost 7 bases, and 13 bases lay between the germline ends. The CDR3 contains 12 residues. The CDR3 reads CASTTDRSEAFF. DNA of the CDR3: TGTGCCAGCACCACAGACAGAAGTGAAGCTTTCTTT.

This clonotype has just a few counts. The V and J genes are TRBV6-5 and TRBJ1-2; 7 bases agree with TRBD1. Germline CDR1 is MNHEY and CDR2 is SVGAGI. This CDR3 is 14 amino acids long. V shed 6 bases, J shed 3 bases, and the junction held 7 bases outside the gene matches. CDR3 region: CASSPQGSYYGYTF. The CDR3 bases are TGTGCCAGCAGCCCACAGGGGTCTTACTATGGCTACACCTTC.

As regards this clonotype: It is likely a read error, because the conserved phenylalanine at the end of the CDR3 is missing. The V call is TRBV4-2, the J call TRBJ1-5; D is undetermined. The CDR3 covers 16 residues. V gave up 1 base and J gave up 2 bases, with 12 bases separating them. The germline gives CDR1 LGHNA, CDR2 YNFKEQ. The CDR3 DNA follows: TGTGCCAGCAGCCAAGGGAGGGCCGGGGGCAATCAGCCCCAGCATTTG. Encoded protein: CASSQGRAGGNQPQHL.

V and J are TRBV2 and TRBJ2-1; TRBD1 or TRBD2 may be the D gene (5 bases each). The germline V gene encodes CDR1 SNHLY and CDR2 FYNNEI. V lost 9 bases and J lost 7, with 13 bases in between. This CDR3 region has 12 residues. This CDR3 reads CASYGGLNEQFF. CDR3 DNA: TGTGCCAGTTATGGGGGTCTGAATGAGCAGTTCTTC.

As regards this clonotype: Mismatch with germline at one junction end may stem from a read error. The chain is built from TRBV2 and TRBJ1-5, with D uncertain. Germline V lookup: CDR1 SNHLY, CDR2 FYNNEI. The CDR3 length is 13 residues. The CDR3 spells CATRLEGNQPQHF. Here the CDR3 DNA reads TGCGCCACGCGTCTCGAAGGCAATCAGCCCCAGCATTTT.

CDR3 sequence: CASSQDTGTYYNEQFF. As DNA, the CDR3 is TGCGCCAGCAGCCAAGATACAGGGACATACTACAATGAGCAGTTCTTC. This sequence joins TRBV4-3 and TRBJ2-1; D is possibly TRBD1 (6 bases). CDR3 length: 16 residues. Looked up from germline, CDR1 is LGHNA and CDR2 is YSLEER. The V and J ends lost 0 bases and 3 bases respectively, with 12 bases between them.

The CDR3 bases are TGTGCCAGCAGTTTTATAGCGGGGGGGGAGGTAGACAATGAGCAGTTCTTC. It codes for CASSFIAGGEVDNEQFF. V and J are TRBV12-3 or TRBV12-4 and TRBJ2-1; 11 bases agree with TRBD2. This CDR3 contains 17 residues. V lost 3 bases to trimming and J lost 5 bases; unmatched junction nucleotides: 9.

As to this clonotype: One junction end does not reproduce the germline sequence, and a read error may be involved. This chain uses TRBV7-2 with TRBJ1-5; no clear D. Germline CDR1 is SGHTA and CDR2 is FQGNSA. The CDR3 runs to 13 residues. The CDR3: CASSLGVGRPQHF. CDR3 in DNA: TGCGCCAGCAGCTTAGGTGTCGGGCGGCCCCAGCATTTT.

Written as DNA, the CDR3 is TGTGCCAGCAGCTTACGGACTAGCGGCGATTATGAGCAGTTCTTC. Its protein product is CASSLRTSGDYEQFF. This sequence joins TRBV7-2 and TRBJ2-1; 10 bases are a match to TRBD2. V was clipped by 2 bases and J by 8 bases; unmatched bases: 6. The CDR3 has 15 amino acids. The germline V gene encodes CDR1 SGHTA and CDR2 FQGNSA.

This chain joins TRBV20-1 and TRBJ2-1, with TRBD2 identical over 15 bases. CDR1 is DFQATT and CDR2 is SNEGSKA in the germline V gene (reference sequence). The CDR3 totals 19 residues. Trimming at V came to 3 bases and at J to 0 bases, leaving 9 bases not matched to a gene. DNA of the CDR3: TGCAGTGCTAGGGGAACCGGGACTAGCGGGGGGTTCTCCTACAATGAGCAGTTCTTC. Residues: CSARGTGTSGGFSYNEQFF.

The gene calls are TRBV20-1 and TRBJ1-2; a possible D gene is TRBD1 (6 bases). CDR1 and CDR2 (germline): DFQATT, SNEGSKA (reference sequence). V was trimmed by 5 bases and J by 8 bases, leaving 21 bases between them. The CDR3 loop spans 14 amino acids. CDR3 loop: CSAETRQEGGGYTF. DNA of the CDR3: TGCAGTGCTGAGACCCGACAGGAAGGGGGAGGCTACACCTTC.

This clonotype was found a few times. The rearrangement joins TRBV20-1 to TRBJ2-3; D gene ambiguous. CDR1 is DFQATT, CDR2 SNEGSKA, per germline (reference sequence). The V and J ends lost 1 base and 4 bases respectively, with 9 bases between them. CDR3 length: 13 residues. CDR3 loop: CSARGPGSDTQYF. The CDR3 bases are TGCAGTGCTAGAGGTCCTGGGTCAGATACGCAGTATTTT.

The gene calls are TRBV5-6 and TRBJ2-3, with 12 bases lining up with TRBD2. With V trimmed by 1 base and J by 6 bases, 15 bases remained unmatched. CDR3 length equals 19 residues. Germline V gene lookup returns CDR1 SGHDT and CDR2 YYEEEE. The CDR3 DNA reads TGTGCCAGCAGCTTGATAGCTACTAGCGGGGGGTACCTCTGGGATACGCAGTATTTT. Translation gives CASSLIATSGGYLWDTQYF.

This clonotype has more than one count but fewer than ten. The CDR3 loop reads CSAPKMGLAKNIQYF. Here the CDR3 DNA reads TGCAGTGCCCCTAAGATGGGTTTAGCCAAAAACATTCAGTACTTC. The chain recombines TRBV20-1 with TRBJ2-4; unclear D gene. There are 15 residues in the CDR3. The V end was cut by 6 bases, the J end by 0 bases, with 15 bases between. Germline CDR1 DFQATT, CDR2 SNEGSKA (reference sequence).

There are a few counts of this clonotype. The V call is TRBV20-1, the J call TRBJ1-5; 7 nucleotides line up with TRBD1. The CDR3 extends over 12 amino acids. J lost 5 bases, V lost 6 bases, and 4 bases had no gene match. Germline V CDR1 and CDR2: DFQATT, SNEGSKA (reference sequence). CDR3 sequence: CSASGQDQPQHF. The CDR3 coding sequence is TGCAGTGCCAGCGGACAGGATCAGCCCCAGCATTTT.

Comments on this clonotype: This could be a read error, since a much larger clone is one nucleotide away. J is TRBJ2-4 and V is TRBV29-1, with D possibly TRBD2 on 5 matching bases. The ends were cut back, 6 bases at V and 13 bases at J, with 25 bases in the middle. The CDR3 is made up of 14 amino acids. Germline V CDR1 and CDR2: SQVTM, ANQGSEA. In DNA, the CDR3 is TGCAGCGTCCGCCAGTCGCCCGACTACAATGAGCAGTACTTC. Translation gives CSVRQSPDYNEQYF.

This clonotype was counted between two and nine times. The CDR3 coding sequence is TGTGCCAGCAGCCAAGGGCGTCCAACAGGGCTAAGAGAGACCCAGTACTTC. It encodes CASSQGRPTGLRETQYF. V usage is TRBV14 and J usage is TRBJ2-5; TRBD1 is a possible D gene (6 bases). Trimming removed 1 base at V and 4 bases at J, with 19 bases between. CDR1 is SGHDN, CDR2 FVKESK, per germline. This CDR3 spans 17 amino acids. Full variable domain (rest looked up from reference TRBV14 and TRBJ2-5): EAGVTQFPSHSVIEKGQTVTLRCDPISGHDNLYWYRRVMGKEIKFLLHFVKESKQDESGMPNNRFLAERTGGTYSTLKVQPAELEDSGVYFCASSQGRPTGLRETQYFGPGTRLLVL.

The V gene is TRBV11-3, the J gene TRBJ2-3; weak D call: TRBD1 (6 bases). Looked up from germline, CDR1 is SGHNT and CDR2 is YENEEA. This CDR3 is built from 15 residues. V was cut by 5 bases and J by 4 bases, with 16 bases left in between. CDR3 sequence reads: CASSQRIQGSDTQYF. CDR3 sequence (DNA): TGTGCCAGCAGCCAACGTATACAGGGTTCAGATACGCAGTATTTT.

The chain couples TRBV6-5 to TRBJ2-1, with 11 bases identical to TRBD1. TRBJ2-7 matches the DNA end more closely, so the J call is doubtful. Per germline, CDR1 MNHEY and CDR2 SVGAGI. The length of the CDR3 is 13 residues. The CDR3 loop is CASRGQGDGEQYF. DNA for the CDR3: TGTGCCAGCAGGGGACAGGGGGACGGGGAGCAGTACTTC.

This clonotype was detected only a few times. The chain has TRBV10-3 and TRBJ1-2; D not certain. Germline loops: CDR1 ENHRY, CDR2 SYGVKD. V was pared by 3 bases and J by 6 bases, with 23 bases between. CDR3 size: 17 residues. DNA of the CDR3: TGTGCCATCAGTGACCCGACGACAAACCCTTCCCCAAATGGCTACACCTTC. This sequence encodes CAISDPTTNPSPNGYTF.

This chain links TRBV7-8 with TRBJ2-7; D assignment may be TRBD1 or TRBD2 (5 bases each). CDR1 SGHVS and CDR2 FQNEAQ come from the germline V gene. This CDR3 region has 14 residues. Deletions cut 5 bases from V and 5 bases from J, with 16 bases between. CDR3 nucleotide sequence: TGTGCCAGCAGCCAATCAGGACGGGGCAACGAGCAGTACTTC. It translates to CASSQSGRGNEQYF. Complete variable domain (other parts from reference TRBV7-8 and TRBJ2-7): GAGVSQSPRYKVAKRGQDVALRCDPISGHVSLFWYQQALGQGPEFLTYFQNEAQLDKSGLPSDRFFAERPEGSVSTLKIQRTQQEDSAVYLCASSQSGRGNEQYFGPGTRLTVT.

This clonotype was observed a handful of times. The chain joins TRBV11-3 to TRBJ2-7, with a possible D match to TRBD2 (5 bases). The CDR3 consists of 12 residues. Trimming removed 5 bases at V and 4 bases at J, with 9 bases between. CDR1 and CDR2 (germline): SGHNT, YENEEA. CDR3 amino acids: CASSPTIYEQYF. CDR3 nucleotides: TGTGCCAGCAGCCCGACTATTTACGAGCAGTACTTC.

V usage is TRBV4-3 and J usage is TRBJ2-7; TRBD2 matches at 13 bases. Germline V gene data show CDR1 as LGHNA and CDR2 as YSLEER. Trimming removed 3 bases from V and 4 bases from J; junction bases left unmatched: 6. This CDR3 has 16 residues. This CDR3 is CASSHGLAGAIYEQYF. CDR3 sequence (DNA): TGCGCCAGCAGCCACGGACTAGCGGGAGCAATATACGAGCAGTACTTC.

This clonotype was detected only a few times. The rearrangement uses TRBV6-2 or TRBV6-3 and TRBJ2-2; TRBD2 aligns across 7 bases. In germline, CDR1 is MNHEY, CDR2 SVGEGT. V shed 2 bases and J 6 bases; nucleotides not matched to a gene: 3. CDR3 length equals 14 residues. Here the CDR3 reads CASSYVRGAGELFF. CDR3 bases: TGTGCCAGCAGTTACGTTCGGGGGGCCGGGGAGCTGTTTTTT.

The chain is built from TRBV12-3 or TRBV12-4 and TRBJ1-5, with a tentative D call TRBD1 (6 bases). The V end lost 6 bases, the J end lost 7 bases, and 19 bases lay between the germline ends. The CDR3 totals 15 residues. The CDR3 reads CASRGLQGSEQPQHF. In DNA form, the CDR3 reads TGTGCCAGCAGAGGGTTACAGGGTTCGGAGCAGCCCCAGCATTTT.